This TCR beta chain originates from a study of blood T cell repertoires in COVID-19. The V end lost 5 bases, the J end lost 3 bases, and 14 bases lay between the germline ends. Per the germline V gene, CDR1 is SGHVS and CDR2 is FQNEAQ. The CDR3 loop spans 14 amino acids. In terms of age and location, participants ranged from roughly 18 to 100 years and lived in fewer than 30 US areas. Participants reported their clinical history, and cohort assignment relied on those reports. Symptom resolution, clearance, or two negative PCRs marked the recovered donors of Cohort 3. Original methodology: Reference gene primer amplification gave nucleated cell count estimates. The protocol was immunoSEQ multiplex PCR, while the TCRdb copy is restricted to in-frame clones and leaves out a portion. D and trimming were read from the DNA, whereas the V and J calls and clone size are those reported in that table. The sample includes under 300,000 clones, roughly 89% of them seen just once.

The rearrangement joins TRBV7-8 to TRBJ2-7; D might be TRBD2 (6 bases). This receptor was obtained from a middle-aged woman who had recovered from COVID-19. Sequencing was done on a sample of PBMCs or T cells enriched from blood (not recorded which). The CDR3 protein is CASSKEGWNYEQYF. CDR3 DNA: TGTGCCAGCAGCAAGGAGGGATGGAACTACGAGCAGTACTTC.